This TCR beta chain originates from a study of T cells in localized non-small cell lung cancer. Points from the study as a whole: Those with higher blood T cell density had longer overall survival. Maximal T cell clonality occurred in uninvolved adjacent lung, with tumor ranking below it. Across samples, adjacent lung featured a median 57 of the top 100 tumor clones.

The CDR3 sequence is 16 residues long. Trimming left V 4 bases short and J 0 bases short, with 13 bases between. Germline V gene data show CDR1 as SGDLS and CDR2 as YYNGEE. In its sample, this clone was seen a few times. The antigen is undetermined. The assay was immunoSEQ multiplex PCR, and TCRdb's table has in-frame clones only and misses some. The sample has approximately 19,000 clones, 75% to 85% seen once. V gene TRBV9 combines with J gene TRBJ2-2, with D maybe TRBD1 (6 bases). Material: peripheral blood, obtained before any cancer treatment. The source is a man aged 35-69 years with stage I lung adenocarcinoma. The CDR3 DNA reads TGTGCCAGCAGCTTAAGTGGACAGCCGAACACCGGGGAGCTGTTTTTT. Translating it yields CASSLSGQPNTGELFF.